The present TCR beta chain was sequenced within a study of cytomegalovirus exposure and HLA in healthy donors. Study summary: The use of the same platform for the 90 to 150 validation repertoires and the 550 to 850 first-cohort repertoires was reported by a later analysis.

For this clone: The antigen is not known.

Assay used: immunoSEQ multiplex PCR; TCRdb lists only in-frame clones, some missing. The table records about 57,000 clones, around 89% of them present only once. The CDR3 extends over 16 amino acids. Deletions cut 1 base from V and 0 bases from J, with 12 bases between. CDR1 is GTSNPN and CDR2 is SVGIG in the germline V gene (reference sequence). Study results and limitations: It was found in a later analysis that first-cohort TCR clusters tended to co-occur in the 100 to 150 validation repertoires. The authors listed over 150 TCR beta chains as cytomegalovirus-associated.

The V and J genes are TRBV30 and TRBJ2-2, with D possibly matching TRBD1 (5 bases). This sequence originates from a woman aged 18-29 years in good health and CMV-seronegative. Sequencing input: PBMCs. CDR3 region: CAWSALGAANTGELFF. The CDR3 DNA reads TGTGCCTGGAGTGCCTTAGGGGCGGCGAACACCGGGGAGCTGTTTTTT.